Described below is a single T cell receptor beta chain sequence and its context. Original data processing: Amplification of reference gene primers was used by the study to estimate nucleated cell counts. Some clones are missing from TCRdb's copy, which holds only in-frame ones; the method was immunoSEQ multiplex PCR. The V and J calls and clone size are taken from that table; D and trimming were inferred from the DNA. The table records some 180,000 clones, more than 80% of them present only once. These data originate in a study of blood T cell repertoires in COVID-19. Germline V lookup: CDR1 SGHVS, CDR2 FNYEAQ. CDR3 size: 17 residues. V lost 4 bases and J 4 bases, leaving 20 bases between the germline ends.

The sequencing input was peripheral blood. This TCR was sampled from a woman between 40 and 55 years old with COVID-19, enrolled during active disease. The chain recombines TRBV7-6 with TRBJ2-1; D is undetermined. Written as DNA, the CDR3 is TGTGCCAGCAGCTCCTCTCCTACCCCATACTGGTACAATGAGCAGTTCTTC. This translates into CASSSSPTPYWYNEQFF.